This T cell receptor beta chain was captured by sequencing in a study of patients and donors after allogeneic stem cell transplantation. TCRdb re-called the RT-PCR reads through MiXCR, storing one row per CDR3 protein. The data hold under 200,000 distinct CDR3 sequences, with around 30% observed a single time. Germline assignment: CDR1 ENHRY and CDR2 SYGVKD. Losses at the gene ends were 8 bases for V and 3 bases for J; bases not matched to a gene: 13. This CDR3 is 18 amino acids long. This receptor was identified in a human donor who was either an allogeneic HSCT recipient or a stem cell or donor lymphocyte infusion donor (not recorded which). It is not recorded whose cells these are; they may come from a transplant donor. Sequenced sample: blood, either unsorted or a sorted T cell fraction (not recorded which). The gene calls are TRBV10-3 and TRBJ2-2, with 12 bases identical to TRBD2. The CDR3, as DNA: TGTGCCATCGCGCCGGGACTAGCGGGCTCTCTCTACACCGGGGAGCTGTTTTTT. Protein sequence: CAIAPGLAGSLYTGELFF.